One T cell receptor (beta chain) is described in this entry. The data derive from a study of shared clonotypes between healthy human individuals. Germline V gene lookup returns CDR1 GTSNPN and CDR2 SVGIG (reference sequence). The CDR3 runs 13 residues. V lost 8 bases and J 6 bases, leaving 20 bases between the germline ends. Loaded into unsorted PBMC replicate PCRs was around 300 ng DNA, 25,000 to 35,000 T cell genomes. Sequencing was performed with immunoSEQ multiplex PCR; in TCRdb, only in-frame clones are kept and a portion is missing. The profile shows around 500,000 clones, roughly 85% of them singletons.

The chain combines TRBV30 with TRBJ2-7; D is ambiguous. This sequence originates from a woman in her thirties or forties in good health. Some clones in this sample may be carry-over from other donors' samples. Sequenced material: PBMCs. This CDR3 is CARKHGSPPEQYF. CDR3 DNA sequence: TGTGCCCGAAAGCATGGATCCCCCCCCGAGCAGTACTTC.